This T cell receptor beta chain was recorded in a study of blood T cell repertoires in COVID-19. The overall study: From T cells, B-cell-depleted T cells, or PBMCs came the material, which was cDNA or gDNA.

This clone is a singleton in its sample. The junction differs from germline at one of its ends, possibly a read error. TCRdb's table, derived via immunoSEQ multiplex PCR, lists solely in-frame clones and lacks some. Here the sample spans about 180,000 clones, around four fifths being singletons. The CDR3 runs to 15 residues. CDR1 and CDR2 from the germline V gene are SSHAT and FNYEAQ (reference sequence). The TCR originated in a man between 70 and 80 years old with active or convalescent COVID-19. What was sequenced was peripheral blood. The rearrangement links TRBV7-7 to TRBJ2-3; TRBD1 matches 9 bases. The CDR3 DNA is TGTGCTAGCAGCCCGGGACAGGGTCCCACAGATACGCAGTATTTT. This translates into CASSPGQGPTDTQYF.